This T cell receptor beta chain was retrieved from a study of T cell changes during pregnancy in multiple sclerosis. Sequenced by immunoSEQ multiplex PCR; TCRdb stores in-frame clones only, minus some. This sample yields roughly 110,000 clones, of which 80% to 95% are seen a single time; 1.5% belongs to the top ten. This clone was detected a few times. Trimming removed 0 bases at V and 0 bases at J, with 6 bases between. The length of the CDR3 is 14 residues. CDR1 and CDR2 (germline): SGHRS, YFSETQ. The chain employs TRBV5-1 and TRBJ1-1; D ambiguous. This TCR was recovered from a female donor with multiple sclerosis, enrolled in a pregnancy study. The sample consisted of peripheral blood, taken in the third trimester of pregnancy. Here the CDR3 reads CASSLVALNTEAFF. The DNA of the CDR3 is TGCGCCAGCAGCTTGGTGGCACTGAACACTGAAGCTTTCTTT.